This TCR beta chain was sequenced in a study of T cell responses to AZD1222 COVID-19 vaccine. Method: immunoSEQ multiplex PCR; TCRdb's copy keeps in-frame clones and lacks some. The table has 84,000 or so clones, more than 70% seen once. After removal of 4 bases from V and 4 bases from J, the junction contained 5 bases not matched to a gene. This CDR3 has 15 residues. Germline CDR1 reads SGHRS; CDR2 reads YFSETQ. This clonotype was obtained from an adult in good health. This rearrangement joins TRBV5-1 to TRBJ2-6, with 7 bases that match TRBD1. Sample: peripheral blood, taken on day 0 of AZD1222 vaccination. The CDR3 loop reads CASSRQGRGANVLTF. CDR3 DNA sequence: TGCGCCAGCAGCCGACAGGGTAGAGGGGCCAACGTCCTGACTTTC.